This T cell receptor beta chain appears in the sequencing data of a study of blood T cells in healthy people across ages. Overall study results and limits: Expanded clonotype shifts may have been confounded, as the donors had an unknown CMV status. It was the long-lived donors that had more naive CD4+ cells and higher diversity than aged donors.

A sample-barcoded 5' primer and a J-beta primer mix were used in a second PCR of roughly 7 to 12 cycles. Each cDNA was tagged by a template-switch adaptor containing 12 random nucleotides. Using its own MiXCR run on the 5' RACE reads, TCRdb lists one record per CDR3 protein. The table has about 670,000 distinct CDR3 sequences, around 52% seen once. On this clonotype: Antigen unknown.

With 3 bases clipped from V and 0 bases from J, the junction kept 12 bases outside the gene matches. CDR1 and CDR2 from the germline V gene are DFQATT and SNEGSKA (reference sequence). The CDR3 is 17 amino acids. The authors extracted at least 6 micrograms of total RNA per sample. Sequenced: blood. The TCR comes from a woman older than 75 in good health. The chain recombines TRBV20-1 with TRBJ2-7, with 9 bases matching TRBD1. In DNA, the CDR3 is TGCAGTGCTAGTGGCCAACCCGGACAGGGGAGCTCCTACGAGCAGTACTTC. It codes for CSASGQPGQGSSYEQYF.